Listed below are T cell receptor beta chains from one sample, sequenced in a study of blood T cell repertoires in COVID-19. Data came from immunoSEQ multiplex PCR; TCRdb stores just in-frame clones and leaves some out. The sample holds about 260,000 clones; 91% are singletons and the top ten take 2.5% to 3%. Sequenced sample: peripheral blood. The receptor source for this set is a person aged 18 to 29 with COVID-19, enrolled during active disease. Each CDR3 is given with its conserved first and last residue. The order of the fields is D gene, J gene, clone size, V gene, CDR3 length, CDR3 DNA, CDR3 protein. The D gene is left open where the match is weak. Size values are once, few and many counts, or a class for expanded clones, and some rows have none.

- | TRBJ2-5 | - | TRBV7-2 | 13 | TGTGCCAGCAGCCGGACTTACCAAGAGACCCAGTACTTC | CASSRTYQETQYF
- | TRBJ2-7 | - | TRBV7-9 | 13 | TGTGCCAGCAGCTTTAGTGCCGCCTACGAGCAGTACTTC | CASSFSAAYEQYF
- | TRBJ2-3 | - | TRBV6-2/TRBV6-3 | 14 | TGTGCCAGCAGTAGAGGAGCCCCACCAGATACGCAGTATTTT | CASSRGAPPDTQYF
- | TRBJ1-3 | - | TRBV9 | 17 | TGTGCCAGCAGCGGCCGAGGGGGGGCTGTCTCTGGAAACACCATATATTTT | CASSGRGGAVSGNTIYF
TRBD1 | TRBJ2-5 | once | TRBV6-1 | 18 | TGTGCCAGCAGTGAAGCGCTCGGGACAGGTCGAACCCGGGAGACCCAGTACTTC | CASSEALGTGRTRETQYF
- | TRBJ2-5 | - | TRBV7-8 | 14 | TGTGCCAGCAGCTTAAACTACGGGCAAGAGACCCAGTACTTC | CASSLNYGQETQYF
- | TRBJ2-7 | - | TRBV9 | 15 | TGTGCCAGCAGCCCGGGCGGGGGCTTTACCTACGAGCAGTACTTC | CASSPGGGFTYEQYF
- | TRBJ2-5 | - | TRBV19 | 13 | TGTGCCAGTAGTATCAACAATCGAGAGACCCAGTACTTC | CASSINNRETQYF
- | TRBJ2-5 | - | TRBV5-1 | 14 | TGCGCCAGCAGCTTGGACAGGCTCGGAGAGACCCAGTACTTC | CASSLDRLGETQYF
TRBD2 | TRBJ2-1 | - | TRBV7-2 | 14 | TGTGCCAGCAGCGCCGGACTAGTCCGCGATGAGCAGTTCTTC | CASSAGLVRDEQFF
- | TRBJ2-1 | - | TRBV7-9 | 15 | TGTGCCAGCAGCCCTCCTGGGCCAGGGTTCAATGAGCAGTTCTTC | CASSPPGPGFNEQFF
TRBD2 | TRBJ2-1 | - | TRBV4-1 | 15 | TGCGCCAGCAGCCAAGTGGCTAGCGGGTTCAATGAGCAGTTCTTC | CASSQVASGFNEQFF
- | TRBJ1-2 | - | TRBV4-2 | 15 | TGTGCCAGCAGCCAAGATCACGAGGGAGTAAGCGGCTACACCTTC | CASSQDHEGVSGYTF
- | TRBJ2-3 | - | TRBV7-2 | 13 | TGTGCCAGCAGCGTCGGGACATTCGGGCCGCAGTATTTT | CASSVGTFGPQYF
TRBD1 | TRBJ2-3 | - | TRBV24-1 | 14 | TGTGCCACCAGTGAGGGACAGGGCACAGATACGCAGTATTTT | CATSEGQGTDTQYF
- | TRBJ1-1 | - | TRBV20-1 | 11 | TGCAGTGCTCTCCTAACCGGTTCGGCTTTCTTT | CSALLTGSAFF
TRBD2 | TRBJ2-5 | - | TRBV29-1 | 13 | TGCAGCGCCTGTAGCGGGCTCCAAGAGACCCAGTACTTC | CSACSGLQETQYF
- | TRBJ2-7 | - | TRBV2 | 12 | TGTGCCAGCCGAGACTACCGGCTCGAGCAGTACTTC | CASRDYRLEQYF
- | TRBJ1-2 | - | TRBV24-1 | 14 | TGTGCCACCAGTGAAAATACAGGGATTCGTGGCTACACCTTC | CATSENTGIRGYTF
TRBD1 | TRBJ2-2 | - | TRBV6-2/TRBV6-3 | 15 | TGTGCCAGCAGTCCGGGACAGACTTCTTCCGGGGAGCTGTTTTTT | CASSPGQTSSGELFF
- | TRBJ2-1 | - | TRBV7-9 | 15 | TGTGCCAGCAGCGGCAGGGTACTGTCCTACAATGAGCAGTTCTTC | CASSGRVLSYNEQFF
- | TRBJ1-6 | - | TRBV10-2 | 12 | TGCGCCAGCAGTGGGGTGGGGAGGACCCTCCACTTT | CASSGVGRTLHF
- | TRBJ2-7 | few | TRBV6-5 | 15 | TGTGCCAGCAGTTACTCTGTTTCGGGATCCTACGAGCAGTACTTC | CASSYSVSGSYEQYF
- | TRBJ1-1 | once | TRBV7-2 | 13 | TGTGCCAGCAGCTTAGGACAAAACACTGAAGCTTTCTTT | CASSLGQNTEAFF
TRBD1 | TRBJ1-4 | - | TRBV2 | 16 | TGTGCCAGCAGTTACTTTACGGGACAGGGAAATGAAAAACTGTTTTTT | CASSYFTGQGNEKLFF
TRBD1 | TRBJ1-2 | - | TRBV2 | 11 | TGTGCCTGCGGGACAGCGGATGGCTACACCTTC | CACGTADGYTF
TRBD1 | TRBJ2-2 | - | TRBV2 | 16 | TGTGCCAGCAGTGACCCACAGGGGACGGACACCGGGGAGCTGTTTTTT | CASSDPQGTDTGELFF
- | TRBJ1-5 | - | TRBV19 | 14 | TGTGCCAGTAGTGAGAGGATGAGCAATCAGCCCCAGCATTTT | CASSERMSNQPQHF
TRBD1 | TRBJ2-5 | - | TRBV28 | 14 | TGTGCCAGCAGTCCAACAGGGGGCGCAGAGACCCAGTACTTC | CASSPTGGAETQYF
TRBD1 | TRBJ1-1 | once | TRBV2 | 15 | TGTGCCAGCAGTGCCCAGACAGGGGGTGGAACTGAAGCTTTCTTT | CASSAQTGGGTEAFF
TRBD1 | TRBJ1-2 | - | TRBV14 | 16 | TGTGCCAGCAGCCATGGATTGGGACAGGGCGTCTTCGGCTACACCTTC | CASSHGLGQGVFGYTF
- | TRBJ1-4 | - | TRBV5-5 | 15 | TGTGCCAGCAGCTTGGCAGCAGGGGTTAATGAAAAACTGTTTTTT | CASSLAAGVNEKLFF
TRBD1 | TRBJ2-7 | - | TRBV18 | 17 | TGTGCCAGCTCACCACCGCTAAGCACAGGGGAAACCTACGAGCAGTACTTC | CASSPPLSTGETYEQYF
- | TRBJ1-1 | - | TRBV27 | 14 | TGTGCCAGCAGTTTAGTTTCAGGGACTACTGAAGCTTTCTTT | CASSLVSGTTEAFF
- | TRBJ2-1 | - | TRBV27 | 13 | TGTGCCAGCAGTTTAGCGGGTTACAATGAGCAGTTCTTC | CASSLAGYNEQFF
TRBD1 | TRBJ1-2 | - | TRBV19 | 14 | TGTGCCAGTAGTGCGACAGGGGTTGGCTATGGCTACACCTTC | CASSATGVGYGYTF
TRBD2 | TRBJ2-1 | once | TRBV7-7 | 15 | TGTGCCAGCAGCCCCCAGGGAGCGGGAGTCAATGAGCAGTTCTTC | CASSPQGAGVNEQFF
- | TRBJ1-6 | - | TRBV15 | 15 | TGTGCCACCAGCAACCCCACAGAAGTTAATTCACCCCTCCACTTT | CATSNPTEVNSPLHF
TRBD1 | TRBJ2-5 | - | TRBV6-5 | 14 | TGTGCCAGCAGCCCCGGGACAGGGGCCGAGACCCAGTACTTC | CASSPGTGAETQYF
- | TRBJ2-7 | - | TRBV23-1 | 13 | TGCGCCACCGGGGTATCGGAACCTTACGAGCAGTACTTC | CATGVSEPYEQYF
TRBD1 | TRBJ1-6 | - | TRBV6-6 | 15 | TGTGCCAGCAGTTACTCTACAGGGGGCAATTCACCCCTCCACTTT | CASSYSTGGNSPLHF
TRBD1 | TRBJ2-7 | once | TRBV10-3 | 14 | TGTGCCATCAGTGCTGCCGGGACAGGGTACGAGCAGTACTTC | CAISAAGTGYEQYF
- | TRBJ1-6 | - | TRBV2 | 14 | TGTGCCAGCAGTGAAGGGGGGCATTCAGGACCCCTCCACTTT | CASSEGGHSGPLHF
- | TRBJ2-6 | - | TRBV4-1 | 17 | TGCGCCAGCAGCCAGGGGGGACAGCTCCTTGGGGCCAACGTCCTGACTTTC | CASSQGGQLLGANVLTF
TRBD2 | TRBJ2-7 | - | TRBV11-2 | 17 | TGTGCCAGCAGCATTTACCCCGGGACTAGCGGGAGTGGCGAGCAGTACTTC | CASSIYPGTSGSGEQYF
- | TRBJ2-5 | - | TRBV5-5 | 13 | TGTGCCAGCAGCTTGTCCGCGGGAGAGACCCAGTACTTC | CASSLSAGETQYF
- | TRBJ2-5 | - | TRBV9 | 16 | TGTGCCAGCAGCCTAGGGGCAGTGCCACCCCAAGAGACCCAGTACTTC | CASSLGAVPPQETQYF
TRBD1 | TRBJ2-5 | - | TRBV29-1 | 12 | TGCAGCGAGGACAGGGGAGGAGAGACCCAGTACTTC | CSEDRGGETQYF
- | TRBJ1-6 | - | TRBV19 | 12 | TGTGCCAGTAGTACAGGGATTTCACCCCTCCACTTT | CASSTGISPLHF
- | TRBJ2-3 | - | TRBV19 | 14 | TGTGCCAGTAAGAAGACACATACCACAGATACGCAGTATTTT | CASKKTHTTDTQYF